The following is a TCR beta chain sequence with its context. Its antigen specificity is not known. The input lacks base qualities; no much larger clone sits a single base away. Synthesis of TCR cDNA relied on 5'RACE template switching, a step that introduced a universal primer site along with unique molecular identifiers. cDNA synthesis was primed from both the TCR alpha and TCR beta constant segments. Libraries were amplified in two PCR steps, with sample barcodes and sequencing adapters added in the second step. Sequencing of the libraries was done on either Illumina HiSeq 2500 (2x100 bp) or NovaSeq (2x150 bp). Regarding the original processing steps: Reads were demultiplexed and collapsed into UMI consensus sequences with MIGEC, and V(D)J alignment was performed with MiXCR. Clonotypes responding to the vaccine were identified with edgeR on replicate PBMC samples, with the criteria of FDR below 0.01 and a log2 fold change above 5 up to day 15. Each bulk clonotype was labeled CD4 or CD8 based on which sequenced repertoire, CD4 or CD8, contained the clonotype at higher abundance. TCRdb redid the processing of the public reads, applying fastp at Q25 and MiXCR, and retained in-frame beta chains. Entries are consolidated by CDR3 protein sequence, retaining the most common genes and DNA. TCRdb's processing, not the authors' own work, is the source of the V and J calls. Here the sample has 510,000 or so distinct CDR3 sequences; about 19% occur a single time. Clones ranked in the top ten supply roughly an eighth of the sample.

This specimen belongs to a study of T cells after yellow fever vaccination (dated by TCRdb to the late 2010s). Notes on the research overall: The SMART-Seq v4 Ultra Low Input RNA kit was used to prepare libraries from fractions with low cell numbers. To follow T-cell clones before and after both primary and booster YFV17D yellow fever vaccination, bulk TCR alpha and beta repertoires underwent longitudinal sequencing. Two healthy male donors made up the cohort, one aged 18 to 29 years and the other aged 30 to 40 years. Blood was collected at multiple timepoints before and after primary and secondary immunization, and bulk PBMC replicates and cell subsets were isolated. What the work shows at the level of the full study, not this receptor alone: Computational filtering was required because FACS-sorted repertoires could contain abundant contaminating clonotypes from the bulk population. The secondary T-cell response was weaker than the primary response but faster, peaking on day 5 instead of day 15. A small fraction of clonotypes appeared in both the CD4 and CD8 compartments, likely as a result of convergent recombination. Most clones expanded after primary vaccination were re-detected after the booster (almost 98% of CD4 and 88% of CD8), suggesting broad memory maintenance. The study included only a couple of donors, which limits how far the findings can be generalized.

What the treatment or condition label conveys for this sample: live attenuated yellow fever vaccine strain. At each blood-draw timepoint, two biological replicates of bulk PBMCs were obtained. PBMCs were isolated from peripheral blood using a standard Ficoll-Paque protocol. TriZol was used to extract RNA from bulk PBMCs, CD4 and CD8 fractions, and dextramer-positive and dextramer-negative fractions. The CDR3 covers 14 residues, taking in both the cysteine and the phenylalanine. Only the CDR3 region is kept as DNA, spanning 42 bases read in frame from base 1. CDR1 and CDR2 are read off the germline V gene as MDHEN and SYDVKM. V was cut back by 4 bases and J by 9 bases, leaving a gap of 16 bases between them.

Sequenced material: PBMCs, taken 15 days after the yellow fever booster vaccination. The V gene is TRBV28 and the J gene is TRBJ2-1, with a tentative D gene TRBD1 over 5 matching bases. The receptor was isolated from a man aged 25-40 years who received the YFV17D yellow fever vaccine. The CDR3 corresponds to CASSSGFRTGEQFF. The sequenced DNA is TGTGCCAGCAGTTCAGGGTTTCGTACGGGTGAGCAGTTCTTC.